This TCR beta chain is drawn from a study of human T cells and chemical hapten exposure. Regarding the study as a whole: Significantly more large CDR3 similarity clusters were formed by expanded TCRs than by controls.

Time point specified: patch test 1, 2 weeks after DPC sensitization. This sample's treatment: therapeutic diphenylcyclopropenone sensitization with weekly scalp DPC. Samples of blood were obtained prior to the application of each patch test. There are 17 residues in the CDR3. The V and J ends lost 0 bases and 6 bases respectively, with 18 bases between them. Germline V lookup: CDR1 LGHNA, CDR2 YSLEER. Using its own MiXCR run on the RACE reads, TCRdb lists one record per CDR3 protein. Of roughly 74,000 distinct CDR3 sequences in the sample, approximately 29% were seen once. About this clonotype: The antigen is unknown.

Material: whole blood, obtained in connection with sensitization to the hapten diphenylcyclopropenone (DPC). The TCR was taken from a man in his forties or fifties with alopecia areata. Some clones in this sample may be carry-over from other donors' samples. The chain is built from TRBV4-3 and TRBJ1-5; TRBD1 is a possible D gene (5 bases). The CDR3 nucleotides are TGCGCCAGCAGCCAAGATTGGGACGGGGTAGACGGTCAGCCCCAGCATTTT. Protein: CASSQDWDGVDGQPQHF.